This T cell receptor (beta chain) was sequenced in a study of cytomegalovirus exposure and HLA in healthy donors. In the PCR, 60 Vbeta and 13 Jbeta primers were used. The method was immunoSEQ multiplex PCR; TCRdb's version includes in-frame clones alone and lacks a portion of them. This table holds approximately 160,000 clones, 82% found once. Although they were nominally healthy when sampled, donors likely had unrecorded immune exposures. In its sample, this clone was seen once. Its cognate antigen is unknown. Other DNA sequences within the sample encode an identical CDR3. Study-wide findings and caveats: According to a later analysis, donors in an Asian-associated ancestry cluster reportedly had fewer N-insertions than the roughly 670-donor mean.

CDR1 and CDR2 from the germline V gene are SGHRS and YFSETQ. The CDR3 loop spans 15 amino acids. The ends lost 4 bases at V and 1 base at J; junction bases unmatched: 2. This chain uses TRBV5-1 with TRBJ2-1; 10 nucleotides agree with TRBD1. The sequence was obtained from a girl aged 5 to 17 in good health and CMV-seropositive. The specimen sequenced was PBMCs. The CDR3 bases are TGCGCCAGCAGCGGGGGACAGGGGTCCTACAATGAGCAGTTCTTC. Amino acid sequence: CASSGGQGSYNEQFF.